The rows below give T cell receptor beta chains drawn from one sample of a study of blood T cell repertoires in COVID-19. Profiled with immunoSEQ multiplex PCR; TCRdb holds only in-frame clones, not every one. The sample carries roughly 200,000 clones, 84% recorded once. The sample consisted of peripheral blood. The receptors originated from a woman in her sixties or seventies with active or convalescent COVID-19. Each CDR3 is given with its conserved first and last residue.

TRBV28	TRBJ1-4	CASSLIGSGAEKLFF
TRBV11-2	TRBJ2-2	CASRRTSSSRGTGELFF
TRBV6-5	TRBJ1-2	CASSYPTGASGYTF
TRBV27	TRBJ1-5	CASSQGTGGGLSNQPQHF
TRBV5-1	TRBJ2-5	CASSLEGETQYF
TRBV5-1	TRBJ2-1	CASSLGTKQNNEQFF
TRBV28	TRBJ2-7	CASSLGQGRRKYF
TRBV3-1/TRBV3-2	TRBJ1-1	CASVPTGAGTEAFF
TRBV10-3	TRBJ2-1	CAISEGPFNEQFF
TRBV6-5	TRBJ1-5	CASSRTGGQPQHF
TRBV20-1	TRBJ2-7	CSASDAANSPYEQYF
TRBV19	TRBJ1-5	CASSIVRPQNQPQHF
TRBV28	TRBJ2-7	CASNPGDLETYEQYF
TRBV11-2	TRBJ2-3	CASSFFDSGSTDTQYF
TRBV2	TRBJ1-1	CASSEFWGRNTEAFF
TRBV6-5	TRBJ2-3	CASSRLAGTDTQYF
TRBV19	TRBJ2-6	CASIRSTDSGANVLTF
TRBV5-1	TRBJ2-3	CASSSSAATDTQYF
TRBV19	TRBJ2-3	CASRRRTGGGADTQYF
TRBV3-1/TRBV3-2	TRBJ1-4	CASSRGLGEGNEKLFF
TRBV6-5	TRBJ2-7	CASGAGVPHEQYF
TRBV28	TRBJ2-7	CASAVPGVGEQYF
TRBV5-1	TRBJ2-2	CASSLPGGVGELFF
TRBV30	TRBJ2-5	CAWSNDADRYKQETQYF
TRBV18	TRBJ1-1	CASSPDRVEAFF
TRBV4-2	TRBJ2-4	CASSREPGLAGGPVAKNIQYF
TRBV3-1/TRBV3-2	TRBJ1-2	CASSQGRGIYGYTF
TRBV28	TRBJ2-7	CASSLPGGDGAYEQYF
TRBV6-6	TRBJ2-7	CASSYSAYEQYF
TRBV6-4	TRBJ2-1	CASSDLAGVSAYNEQFF
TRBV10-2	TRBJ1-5	CASSESGSNQPQHF
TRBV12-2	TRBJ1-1	CASRLAAGTGNTEAFF
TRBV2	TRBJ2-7	CASSEAGTMAYEQYF
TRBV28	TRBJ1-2	CASSLWRGYGYTF
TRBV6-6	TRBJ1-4	CASSYSSEKLFF
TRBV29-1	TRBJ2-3	CSVDPTSGSTDTQYF
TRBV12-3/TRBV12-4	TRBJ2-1	CASSYDRGYEQFF
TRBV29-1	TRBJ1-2	CSVERVGGPSGYTF
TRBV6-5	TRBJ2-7	CASSSGTGSSYEQYF
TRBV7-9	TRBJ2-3	CASRRSSTDTQYF
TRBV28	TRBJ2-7	CASSHKRSLLNEQYF
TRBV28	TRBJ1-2	CASSSASGGQDHYGYTF
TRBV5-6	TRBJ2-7	CASSYRGTYEQYF
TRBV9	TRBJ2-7	CASSVSSVTYEQYF
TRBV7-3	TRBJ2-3	CASSSQGQSTDTQYF
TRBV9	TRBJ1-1	CASSAWDRGTEAFF
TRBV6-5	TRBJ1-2	CASSYYLDRNYGYTF
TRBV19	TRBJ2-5	CASSRVAGVVLGETQYF
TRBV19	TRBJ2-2	CASDISGRGNGELFF
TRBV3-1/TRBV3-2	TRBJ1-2	CASSQGGGASRWYTF
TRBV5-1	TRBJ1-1	CASSLYGYTEAFF
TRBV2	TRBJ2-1	CASSEAKLAVSGEQFF
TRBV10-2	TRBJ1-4	CASKWSEDTRRGKLFF
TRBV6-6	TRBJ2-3	CASSIGLAGVYF
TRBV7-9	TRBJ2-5	CASSLESPSGQETQYF
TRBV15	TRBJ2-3	CATSPGKTSTDTQYF
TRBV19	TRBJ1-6	CASKGDPNSPLHF
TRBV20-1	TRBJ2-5	CSAGGRGTQYF
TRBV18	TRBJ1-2	CASSPRQGPSGYGYTF